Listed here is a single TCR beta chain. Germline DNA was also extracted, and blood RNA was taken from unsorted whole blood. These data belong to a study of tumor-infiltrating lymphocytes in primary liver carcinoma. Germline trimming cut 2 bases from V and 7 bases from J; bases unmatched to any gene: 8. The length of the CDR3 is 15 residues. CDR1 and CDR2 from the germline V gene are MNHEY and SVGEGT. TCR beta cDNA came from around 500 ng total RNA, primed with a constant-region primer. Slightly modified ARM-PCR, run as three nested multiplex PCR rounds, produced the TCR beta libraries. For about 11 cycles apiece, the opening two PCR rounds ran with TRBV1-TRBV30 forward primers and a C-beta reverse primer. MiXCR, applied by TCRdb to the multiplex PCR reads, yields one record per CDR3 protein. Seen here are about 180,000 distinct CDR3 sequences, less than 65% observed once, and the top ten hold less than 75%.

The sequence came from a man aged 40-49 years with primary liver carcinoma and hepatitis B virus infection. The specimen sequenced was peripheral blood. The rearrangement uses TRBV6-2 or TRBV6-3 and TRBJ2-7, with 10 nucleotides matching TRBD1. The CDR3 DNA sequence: TGTGCCAGCAGTTACGGGACAGGGGCGCTGGAGGAGCAGTACTTC. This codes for CASSYGTGALEEQYF.